This is a list of T cell receptor beta chains from one sample in a study of T cells in Graves' hyperthyroidism and ophthalmopathy. MiXCR was run by TCRdb on the multiplex PCR reads, yielding one entry per CDR3 protein. The table has hundreds of thousands of distinct CDR3 sequences, 14% seen once; the top ten hold roughly 10%. The sample was blood. All receptors derive from a woman under 30 with Graves' hyperthyroidism. The CDR3 runs from the conserved cysteine through the conserved F or W. Fields, in order: V gene, D gene, J gene, clone size, CDR3 DNA, CDR3 protein. The D gene is left open where the match is weak. Expanded clones are given a class, and other clones once, few, many or no size at all.

v_call: TRBV9; d_call: -; j_call: TRBJ2-1; clone_size: few; cdr3_nt: TGTGCCAGCAGCGCTCCAGAGAATGAGCAGTTCTTC; cdr3_aa: CASSAPENEQFF
v_call: TRBV7-8; d_call: TRBD2; j_call: TRBJ2-6; clone_size: few; cdr3_nt: TGTGCCAGCAGCCCCGGCGGGAGATCTGGGGCCAACGTCCTGACTTTC; cdr3_aa: CASSPGGRSGANVLTF
v_call: TRBV19; d_call: TRBD1; j_call: TRBJ2-5; clone_size: -; cdr3_nt: TGTGCCAGTAGTTTCTCTCCCGCGGGACAGGGAAGAGAGACCCAGTACTTC; cdr3_aa: CASSFSPAGQGRETQYF
v_call: TRBV28; d_call: TRBD1; j_call: TRBJ2-5; clone_size: -; cdr3_nt: TGTGCCAGCAGTTTACCAGACAGGGGGCCCCAGTACTTC; cdr3_aa: CASSLPDRGPQYF
v_call: TRBV12-3/TRBV12-4; d_call: TRBD1; j_call: TRBJ2-6; clone_size: many; cdr3_nt: TGTGCCAGCAGTCAATCCACCGGGACAGGGTCTGGGGCCAACGTCCTGACTTTC; cdr3_aa: CASSQSTGTGSGANVLTF
v_call: TRBV28; d_call: -; j_call: TRBJ2-7; clone_size: many; cdr3_nt: TGTGCCAGCAGCCCGGGACTCGTTTCCTACGAGCAGTACTTC; cdr3_aa: CASSPGLVSYEQYF
v_call: TRBV11-2; d_call: TRBD2; j_call: TRBJ2-1; clone_size: -; cdr3_nt: TGTGCCAGCAGCCGAGGGACTAGCGGGTACTACAATGAGCAGTTCTTC; cdr3_aa: CASSRGTSGYYNEQFF
v_call: TRBV11-2; d_call: -; j_call: TRBJ1-1; clone_size: many; cdr3_nt: TGTGCCAGCAGCTATAACGGGGACACTGAAGCTTTCTTT; cdr3_aa: CASSYNGDTEAFF
v_call: TRBV12-3/TRBV12-4; d_call: TRBD1; j_call: TRBJ1-5; clone_size: -; cdr3_nt: TGTGCCAGCAGTCCAGACAGGGCCAGCAATCAGCCCCAGCATTTT; cdr3_aa: CASSPDRASNQPQHF
v_call: TRBV6-6; d_call: -; j_call: TRBJ1-2; clone_size: -; cdr3_nt: TGTGCCAGCAGTTACTCGAATCAGGGGAGGAATGGCTACACCTTC; cdr3_aa: CASSYSNQGRNGYTF
v_call: TRBV19; d_call: -; j_call: TRBJ2-2; clone_size: few; cdr3_nt: TGTGCCACCCGTAACCGGGGGCGCACCGGGGAGCTGTTTTTT; cdr3_aa: CATRNRGRTGELFF
v_call: TRBV27; d_call: -; j_call: TRBJ2-1; clone_size: -; cdr3_nt: TGTGCCAGCAGTTTATCGCAGTCTAATGAGCAGTTCTTC; cdr3_aa: CASSLSQSNEQFF
v_call: TRBV7-2; d_call: -; j_call: TRBJ1-4; clone_size: many; cdr3_nt: TGTGCCAGCAGCTTCGCAGGGTGGGGGAATGAAAAACTGTTTTTT; cdr3_aa: CASSFAGWGNEKLFF
v_call: TRBV7-2; d_call: -; j_call: TRBJ2-7; clone_size: -; cdr3_nt: TGTGCCAGCAGTGCCCCGGGCTTCTACGAGCAGTACTTC; cdr3_aa: CASSAPGFYEQYF
v_call: TRBV28; d_call: -; j_call: TRBJ2-3; clone_size: many; cdr3_nt: TGTGCCAGCAGAAACGGACGAAGCACAGATACGCAGTATTTT; cdr3_aa: CASRNGRSTDTQYF
v_call: TRBV7-2; d_call: -; j_call: TRBJ1-1; clone_size: many; cdr3_nt: TGTGCCAGCAGCTTGGGGGTGGGGAGTAAAGCTTTCTTT; cdr3_aa: CASSLGVGSKAFF
v_call: TRBV7-6; d_call: -; j_call: TRBJ2-7; clone_size: -; cdr3_nt: TGTGCCAGCAGCTCCGACCGGGGCTACAAGCAGTACTTC; cdr3_aa: CASSSDRGYKQYF
v_call: TRBV7-9; d_call: TRBD1; j_call: TRBJ2-1; clone_size: many; cdr3_nt: TGTGCCAGCAGCTTAGCGCTGCAGGGGGACAATGAGCAGTTCTTC; cdr3_aa: CASSLALQGDNEQFF
v_call: TRBV7-3; d_call: -; j_call: TRBJ2-2; clone_size: -; cdr3_nt: TGTGCCAGCAGCTTAGTCGGACAGTCCACCGGGGAGCTGTTTTTT; cdr3_aa: CASSLVGQSTGELFF
v_call: TRBV27; d_call: -; j_call: TRBJ1-3; clone_size: many; cdr3_nt: TGTGCCAGCAGTCCAGCCTACCCCAACTCTGGAAACACCATATATTTT; cdr3_aa: CASSPAYPNSGNTIYF
v_call: TRBV30; d_call: TRBD2; j_call: TRBJ2-7; clone_size: few; cdr3_nt: TGTGCCTGGACCGCCCGGACTAGCGACTCCTACGAGCAGTACTTC; cdr3_aa: CAWTARTSDSYEQYF
v_call: TRBV4-3; d_call: -; j_call: TRBJ2-7; clone_size: many; cdr3_nt: TGCGCCAGCAGCCAAGATGGTGGACCAGGTGGAGAGCAGTACTTC; cdr3_aa: CASSQDGGPGGEQYF
v_call: TRBV5-1; d_call: -; j_call: TRBJ2-2; clone_size: -; cdr3_nt: TGCGCCAGCAGCTTGGTTACGGGGAGAGAGGAGCTGTTTTTT; cdr3_aa: CASSLVTGREELFF
v_call: TRBV6-1; d_call: -; j_call: TRBJ2-5; clone_size: few; cdr3_nt: TGTGCCAGCAGTGAAGCGCTGGGCCAAGAGACCCAGTACTTC; cdr3_aa: CASSEALGQETQYF
v_call: TRBV12-3/TRBV12-4; d_call: -; j_call: TRBJ1-3; clone_size: few; cdr3_nt: TGTGCCAGCAGTCAACAGGGAGTTGTCTCTGGAAACACCATATATTTT; cdr3_aa: CASSQQGVVSGNTIYF
v_call: TRBV5-1; d_call: -; j_call: TRBJ2-6; clone_size: -; cdr3_nt: TGCGCCAGCCGAGAGAGCACCTCTGGGGCCAACGTCCTGACTTTC; cdr3_aa: CASRESTSGANVLTF
v_call: TRBV12-5; d_call: TRBD2; j_call: TRBJ2-5; clone_size: many; cdr3_nt: TGTGCTAGTGGTTTTTGGACTAGCGACAAGGGGACCCAGTACTTC; cdr3_aa: CASGFWTSDKGTQYF
v_call: TRBV18; d_call: TRBD2; j_call: TRBJ2-2; clone_size: -; cdr3_nt: TGTGCCAGCTCACCACTAGCGGGTACCACCGGGGAGCTGTTTTTT; cdr3_aa: CASSPLAGTTGELFF
v_call: TRBV4-3; d_call: -; j_call: TRBJ1-2; clone_size: many; cdr3_nt: TGCGCCAGCAGCCAAGATAGAGGACGGAGGGACTATGGCTACACCTTC; cdr3_aa: CASSQDRGRRDYGYTF
v_call: TRBV11-2; d_call: TRBD2; j_call: TRBJ2-1; clone_size: -; cdr3_nt: TGTGCCAGCAGTTCAACTAGCGGGAGGACCTACGAGCAGTTCTTC; cdr3_aa: CASSSTSGRTYEQFF
v_call: TRBV12-3/TRBV12-4; d_call: -; j_call: TRBJ2-3; clone_size: few; cdr3_nt: TGTGCCAGCAGTTTTCGGCAGCAGAACACAGATACGCAGTATTTT; cdr3_aa: CASSFRQQNTDTQYF
v_call: TRBV6-1; d_call: -; j_call: TRBJ2-7; clone_size: few; cdr3_nt: TGTGCCAGCAAGGAGGCGGGGAGCTCCTACGAGCAGTACTTC; cdr3_aa: CASKEAGSSYEQYF
v_call: TRBV6-2/TRBV6-3; d_call: -; j_call: TRBJ1-2; clone_size: -; cdr3_nt: TGTGCCAGCAGTCCAGAGGTTAACTATGGCTACACCTTC; cdr3_aa: CASSPEVNYGYTF